A single sample is the source of the 8 T cell receptor beta chains below, sequenced in a study of T cell changes during pregnancy in multiple sclerosis. Data came from immunoSEQ multiplex PCR; TCRdb stores just in-frame clones and leaves some out. The sample consists of 55,000 to 80,000 clones, about 94% of them appearing once. This sample comprised peripheral blood, obtained in the third trimester of pregnancy. Source of these receptors: a female donor with multiple sclerosis, enrolled in a pregnancy study.

This clone appeared once. The V and J genes are TRBV27 and TRBJ1-1; 10 bases map to TRBD1. The CDR3 consists of 16 residues. Germline loops: CDR1 MNHEY, CDR2 SMNVEV (reference sequence). J lost 6 bases, V lost 5 bases, and 12 bases had no gene match. CDR3 DNA sequence: TGTGCCAGCAGTCGGGGACAGGGGTTCGGCGGGGCTGAAGCTTTCTTT. Its protein is CASSRGQGFGGAEAFF.

This chain joins TRBV19 and TRBJ1-5, with D perhaps TRBD1 (6 bases). Trimming took 8 bases from V and 3 from J, leaving 17 bases between them. Germline V gene sequence: CDR1 LNHDA, CDR2 SQIVND (reference sequence). The CDR3 spans 15 residues. The DNA of the CDR3 is TGTGCCAGTGGGGAAACAGGGCGGTCCAATCAGCCCCAGCATTTT. Translating it yields CASGETGRSNQPQHF.

The chain uses TRBV2 and TRBJ1-4; TRBD1 is a possible D gene (5 bases). CDR3 length equals 15 residues. The V gene's germline CDR1 is SNHLY and CDR2 FYNNEI. Trimming removed 4 bases at V and 5 bases at J, with 14 bases between. CDR3 sequence reads: CASSGDSGGNEKLFF. CDR3 sequence (DNA): TGTGCCAGCAGTGGAGATTCGGGGGGGAATGAAAAACTGTTTTTT.

J is TRBJ2-2 and V is TRBV19; 7 positions match TRBD1. This CDR3 contains 14 residues. Trimming took 4 bases from V and 4 from J; bases not matched to a gene: 3. Germline V lookup: CDR1 LNHDA, CDR2 SQIVND (reference sequence). As DNA, the CDR3 is TGTGCCAGTAGTACGCGACAGGGCACCGGGGAGCTGTTTTTT. The encoded protein is CASSTRQGTGELFF.

This chain connects TRBV5-1 to TRBJ2-5, with D perhaps matching TRBD1 (6 bases). The CDR3 extends over 16 amino acids. V was shortened by 0 bases and J by 2 bases, with 14 bases between the two germline ends. The germline gives CDR1 SGHRS, CDR2 YFSETQ. This CDR3 is CASSLARLTGQETQYF. Here the CDR3 DNA reads TGCGCCAGCAGCTTGGCCCGTTTGACAGGACAAGAGACCCAGTACTTC.

This clone was observed a single time. The chain joins TRBV9 to TRBJ1-2, with a tentative D call TRBD1 (5 bases). The ends were cut back, 3 bases at V and 3 bases at J, with 12 bases in the middle. CDR3 size: 14 residues. Germline V lookup: CDR1 SGDLS, CDR2 YYNGEE. Written as DNA, the CDR3 is TGTGCCAGCAGCGGGCTCAGGGAGGACTATGGCTACACCTTC. This encodes CASSGLREDYGYTF.

The chain is built from TRBV19 and TRBJ1-2; the match to TRBD1 covers 7 bases. The V gene end was trimmed by 3 bases and the J gene end by 4 bases; junction bases not matched to a gene: 8. CDR1 is LNHDA and CDR2 is SQIVND in the germline V gene (reference sequence). The CDR3 has 15 residues. The CDR3 DNA is TGTGCCAGTAGTATTGGCCTACAGGGGATCTATGGCTACACCTTC. As protein: CASSIGLQGIYGYTF.

The chain links TRBV13 to TRBJ2-2, with D perhaps matching TRBD1 (6 bases). Germline V gene data show CDR1 as PRHDT and CDR2 as FYEKMQ (reference sequence). The CDR3 sequence is 17 residues long. V lost 5 bases and J 1 base, leaving 17 bases between the germline ends. The CDR3 loop is CASSPPLRGLNTGELFF. The CDR3 bases are TGTGCCAGCAGCCCCCCACTAAGGGGGTTGAACACCGGGGAGCTGTTTTTT.